Following are 10 T cell receptor beta chains from one sample sequenced in a study of T cells in Graves' hyperthyroidism and ophthalmopathy. The investigators amplified TCR beta CDR3 regions from RNA transcripts. The HTBI set primed first-round TCR CDR3 RT-PCR. TCRdb re-called the multiplex PCR reads with MiXCR, one entry per CDR3 protein. The repertoire includes hundreds of thousands of distinct CDR3 sequences, approximately 15% of them detected once, and around 7% sits in the top ten. Specimen: blood. The receptors originated from a woman under 30 with Graves' hyperthyroidism.

Notes on this clonotype: A much bigger clone sits one base away, suggesting this may be a read error. The chain recombines TRBV2 with TRBJ1-2, with unresolved D. The CDR3 length is 14 residues. CDR1 is SNHLY and CDR2 is FYNNEI in the germline V gene. V was shortened by 3 bases and J by 3 bases, with 11 bases between the two germline ends. CDR3 loop: CASSDVQRDYGYTF. Written as DNA, the CDR3 is TGTGCCAGCAGTGACGTACAGAGGGACTATGGCTACACCTTC.

This clonotype was counted many times. This chain connects TRBV7-9 to TRBJ2-3; 7 bases line up with TRBD2. V gave up 6 bases and J gave up 3 bases; unmatched junction bases: 3. The germline CDR1 and CDR2 sequences are SEHNR and FQNEAQ (reference sequence). The CDR3 totals 13 residues. The CDR3 DNA reads as TGTGCCAGCAGTTCGCGGGGGACAGATACGCAGTATTTT. Encoded protein: CASSSRGTDTQYF.

This clonotype was detected many times. The V call is TRBV30, the J call TRBJ2-3, with 7 bases that match TRBD2. V shed 6 bases, J shed 7 bases, and the junction held 10 bases outside the gene matches. The CDR3 sequence is 13 residues long. Germline CDR1 and CDR2: GTSNPN and SVGIG (reference sequence). CDR3 residues: CACEKTSLNTQYF. CDR3 bases: TGTGCCTGTGAAAAGACTAGCCTGAATACGCAGTATTTT. Full variable domain (missing parts from reference TRBV30 and TRBJ2-3): SQTIHQWPATLVQPVGSPLSLECTVEGTSNPNLYWYRQAAGRGLQLLFYSVGIGQISSEVPQNLSASRPQDRQFILSSKKLLLSDSGFYLCACEKTSLNTQYFGPGTRLTVL.

This clonotype was detected ten times or more. The chain carries TRBV10-1 and TRBJ2-7, with TRBD2 identical over 9 bases. The CDR3 length is 14 residues. V trimming: 6 bases; J trimming: 2 bases; junction bases outside the gene matches: 5. Germline V gene data show CDR1 as WNHNN and CDR2 as SYGVQD (reference sequence). CDR3 region: CASSTAGGTYEQYF. The CDR3 bases are TGCGCCAGCAGCACAGCGGGGGGTACCTACGAGCAGTACTTC.

The rearrangement links TRBV20-1 to TRBJ2-2, with D perhaps TRBD2 (5 bases). Germline V gives CDR1 DFQATT, CDR2 SNEGSKA (reference sequence). The CDR3 has 15 residues. The germline V and J ends were trimmed by 2 bases and 3 bases, with 13 bases remaining between them. CDR3 sequence: CSARSAGQDTGELFF. In DNA form, the CDR3 reads TGCAGTGCTAGATCCGCGGGCCAGGACACCGGGGAGCTGTTTTTT.

This clonotype was seen a few times. A much larger clone is a single base away; this may be a read error. The chain employs TRBV6-1 and TRBJ2-3; possibly TRBD2 for D (6 bases). This CDR3 comprises 15 residues. CDR1 is MNHNS and CDR2 is SASEGT in the germline V gene. The CDR3 region has the DNA TGTGCCAGCCGCCGAAGATACACTAGCACAGATACGCGGTATTTT. This encodes CASRRRYTSTDTRYF.

This clonotype was seen a few times. The rearrangement uses TRBV20-1 and TRBJ1-6; D ambiguous. V was clipped by 3 bases and J by 10 bases, with 4 bases between them. CDR3 length: 10 amino acids. CDR1 and CDR2 (germline): DFQATT, SNEGSKA (reference sequence). The CDR3 DNA reads as TGCAGTGCTAGTGCCTCACCCCTCCACTTT. This translates into CSASASPLHF.

This clonotype showed up just once. V gene TRBV7-9 combines with J gene TRBJ1-2, with 8 bases fitting TRBD1. The germline gives CDR1 SEHNR, CDR2 FQNEAQ (reference sequence). Trimming at V came to 4 bases and at J to 3 bases, leaving 10 bases not matched to a gene. The CDR3 runs to 16 residues. CDR3 DNA sequence: TGTGCCAGCAGCTCCCGGGACAGGAAAGATCACTATGGCTACACCTTC. Amino acid sequence: CASSSRDRKDHYGYTF. The whole variable domain, remainder taken from reference TRBV7-9 and TRBJ1-2, is DTGVSQNPRHKITKRGQNVTFRCDPISEHNRLYWYRQTLGQGPEFLTYFQNEAQLEKSRLLSDRFSAERPKGSFSTLEIQRTEQGDSAMYLCASSSRDRKDHYGYTFGSGTRLTVV.

This clonotype was seen more than once but under ten times. The chain has TRBV6-2 or TRBV6-3 and TRBJ2-2, with TRBD2 as a possible D gene (7 bases). The CDR3 extends over 14 amino acids. Germline CDR1 MNHEY, CDR2 SVGEGT. Trimming removed 0 bases from V and 6 bases from J, with 8 bases in between. The CDR3 region has the DNA TGTGCCAGCAGTTACTCGGGGGGGCCCGGGGAGCTGTTTTTT. Its protein product is CASSYSGGPGELFF.

This clonotype appeared many times. This chain joins TRBV7-2 and TRBJ1-1; D uncertain. Between the trimmed V and J ends, which lost 1 base and 3 bases, there was a span of 9 bases. CDR3 length: 14 residues. Per germline, CDR1 SGHTA and CDR2 FQGNSA. The CDR3 reads CASSLGHRYTEAFF. In nucleotides, the CDR3 is TGTGCCAGCAGCTTAGGCCACAGATACACTGAAGCTTTCTTT. Drawing the rest from reference TRBV7-2 and TRBJ1-1, the complete variable domain is GAGVSQSPSNKVTEKGKDVELRCDPISGHTALYWYRQSLGQGLEFLIYFQGNSAPDKSGLPSDRFSAERTGGSVSTLTIQRTQQEDSAVYLCASSLGHRYTEAFFGQGTRLTVV.